A selection of T cell receptor beta chains follows, all from one sample in a study of vaccination and CD4 T cells after COVID-19. One entry per CDR3 protein, called by TCRdb with MiXCR from the PCR reads. The profile shows 15,000 to 20,000 distinct CDR3 sequences, approximately 53% of them singletons. Their antigens are not known. What was sequenced was CD4+ T cells from blood, cultured in vitro. These receptors all come from a human donor who had recovered from COVID-19. Both conserved end residues are part of each CDR3. The D gene is left open where the match is weak. Size is stated for part of the rows, as once, few or many counts, or as a class when the clone is expanded.

>.|TRBD1|TRBJ1-2|TRBV5-1
TGCGCCAGCAGATTGGACAGGAACTATGGCTACACCTTC
CASRLDRNYGYTF
>.|.|TRBJ1-3|TRBV12-3/TRBV12-4
TGTGCCAGCAGCCGGACTCGAAACACCATATATTTT
CASSRTRNTIYF
>.|.|TRBJ2-2|TRBV27
TGTGCCAGCAGTTTCCGCCACACCGGGGAGCTGTTTTTT
CASSFRHTGELFF
>.|TRBD2|TRBJ2-5|TRBV7-2
TGTGCCAGCAGCTTCCAGGGACTAGCGGGACAAGAGACCCAGTACTTC
CASSFQGLAGQETQYF
>.|.|TRBJ2-1|TRBV19
TGTGCCAGTAGTATTGGGACTCCCTACTACAATGAGCAGTTCTTC
CASSIGTPYYNEQFF
>.|TRBD1|TRBJ1-6|TRBV20-1
TGCAGTGCTATGGGCAGGGGGCTCGAGGTTAATTCACCCCTCCACTTT
CSAMGRGLEVNSPLHF
>.|.|TRBJ2-1|TRBV30
TGTGCCTGGGCCCCGCTTGGGGGGAGCTCCTACAATGAGCAGTTCTTC
CAWAPLGGSSYNEQFF
>.|.|TRBJ1-4|TRBV20-1
TGCAGTGCCTTAGGGAATGAAAAACTGTTTTTT
CSALGNEKLFF
>few|.|TRBJ2-1|TRBV10-1
TGCGCCACCTCCCCTAGCTCCTACAATGAGCAGTTCTTC
CATSPSSYNEQFF
>.|.|TRBJ1-2|TRBV6-1
TGTGCCAGCAGAAACTCAGGGTCCAAACGGGGCTACACCTTC
CASRNSGSKRGYTF
>.|TRBD2|TRBJ2-2|TRBV6-4
TGTGCCAGCAGAGCGGGAGGACGCACCGGGGAGCTGTTTTTT
CASRAGGRTGELFF
>.|TRBD2|TRBJ2-7|TRBV10-1
TGCGCCAGCAGTAGGACTAGCGGGCCTTACGAGCAGTACTTC
CASSRTSGPYEQYF
>once|.|TRBJ2-6|TRBV5-1
TGCGCCAGCAGCTTGTACGCTGGGGCCAACGTCCTGACTTTC
CASSLYAGANVLTF
>.|.|TRBJ2-2|TRBV24-1
TGTGCCACCAGTGATCCGGGAGCACGGGAGCTGTTTTTT
CATSDPGARELFF
>.|.|TRBJ1-6|TRBV4-1
TGCGCCAGCAGCCAAGGGGCCGTATATAATTCACCCCTCCACTTT
CASSQGAVYNSPLHF
>few|TRBD2|TRBJ2-7|TRBV20-1
TGCAGTGCTCCCCCCTATGGACTAGCGGGAATGCGCGAGCAGTACTTC
CSAPPYGLAGMREQYF
>.|.|TRBJ1-3|TRBV20-1
TGCAGTGCTAGGACGGACGCCTTGCCTGGAAACACCATATATTTT
CSARTDALPGNTIYF
>.|.|TRBJ2-7|TRBV21-1
TGTGCCAGCACGGGGACTAGCGGGCCCCGAGACACCTACGAGCAGTACTTC
CASTGTSGPRDTYEQYF
>few|.|TRBJ1-5|TRBV7-8
TGTGCCAGCAGCTTAGAGGGTCAATATCAGCCCCAGCATTTT
CASSLEGQYQPQHF
>.|TRBD1|TRBJ2-1|TRBV12-3/TRBV12-4
TGTGCCAGCAGTCAGGACAGGGGCAATGAGCAGTTCTTC
CASSQDRGNEQFF
>.|.|TRBJ2-6|TRBV7-3
TGTGCCAGCAGCCCAAACCCAGGGACGACTGGGGCCAACGTCCTGACTTTC
CASSPNPGTTGANVLTF
>.|TRBD1|TRBJ2-2|TRBV6-2/TRBV6-3
TGTGCCAGCAGTACGGGACAGGGCGTCGCCGGGGAGCTGTTTTTT
CASSTGQGVAGELFF
>.|TRBD2|TRBJ2-3|TRBV27
TGTGCCAGCAGGGGACTAGCGGGAGGGCCTTCTAGAACAGATACGCAGTATTTT
CASRGLAGGPSRTDTQYF
>.|.|TRBJ2-3|TRBV9
TGTGCCAGCAGCGTAGACGGGAGCACAGATACGCAGTATTTT
CASSVDGSTDTQYF
>.|.|TRBJ2-7|TRBV29-1
TGCAGCGGTGGGGCGGACCGATACTACGAGCAGTACTTC
CSGGADRYYEQYF
>.|.|TRBJ2-1|TRBV2
TGTGCCAGCAGACAAACTAGCAATGAGCAGTTCTTC
CASRQTSNEQFF
>.|.|TRBJ1-2|TRBV6-1
TGTGCCAGCAGTGGAGCTGGGGGCTACACCTTC
CASSGAGGYTF
>.|TRBD2|TRBJ2-1|TRBV6-2/TRBV6-3
TGTGCCAGCAGTTACTCGAGACTAGCTATACGCAATGAGCAGTTCTTC
CASSYSRLAIRNEQFF
>.|TRBD1|TRBJ2-7|TRBV2
TGTGCCAGCACAGGGACAGGGGGCCCATGGGAGCAGTACTTC
CASTGTGGPWEQYF
>.|.|TRBJ1-2|TRBV12-3/TRBV12-4
TGTGCCAGCAGTTTGTCACGAGAAGATGGCTACACCTTC
CASSLSREDGYTF
>.|.|TRBJ1-1|TRBV12-3/TRBV12-4
TGTGCCAGCAGTTCCACCAAGAACACTGAAGCTTTCTTT
CASSSTKNTEAFF
>few|TRBD2|TRBJ2-7|TRBV10-1
TGCGCCAGCAGTGAGGGACTAGCGGACGAGCAGTACTTC
CASSEGLADEQYF
>.|.|TRBJ2-1|TRBV24-1
TGTGCCACCAGTGATTTAGGACAGGAGGGCTCCTACAATGAGCAGTTCTTC
CATSDLGQEGSYNEQFF
>medium-sized|.|TRBJ2-1|TRBV19
TGTGCCAGTACCGACCAACGTGAGCAGTTCTTC
CASTDQREQFF
>few|.|TRBJ1-1|TRBV27
TGTGCCAGCAGAAGAGGGGTAAACACTGAAGCTTTCTTT
CASRRGVNTEAFF
>.|.|TRBJ2-4|TRBV15
TGTGCCACCTCCAGTCGGTGGGCCAAAAACATTCAGTACTTC
CATSSRWAKNIQYF
>.|TRBD1|TRBJ1-4|TRBV27
TGTGCCAGCAGCGGCGACAGGGTTGGTAATGAAAAACTGTTTTTT
CASSGDRVGNEKLFF
>.|.|TRBJ1-2|TRBV2
TGTGCCAGCAGTGAAGTCAGCGCCTCTAACTATGGCTACACCTTC
CASSEVSASNYGYTF
>.|.|TRBJ2-3|TRBV7-2
TGTGCCAGCAGCTTTGGAGGGCCCCGGACAGATACGCAGTATTTT
CASSFGGPRTDTQYF
>few|TRBD1|TRBJ2-5|TRBV2
TGTGCCAGCAGTGTGCAAGGGACAGGGGAAGAGACCCAGTACTTC
CASSVQGTGEETQYF
>few|.|TRBJ1-4|TRBV24-1
TGTGCCACCAGTGATTCTGGGGGGCCGGAAAAACTGTTTTTT
CATSDSGGPEKLFF
>.|.|TRBJ2-1|TRBV12-3/TRBV12-4
TGTGCCAGCAGTTTGCCGGTTAGAGGGGACAATGAGCAGTTCTTC
CASSLPVRGDNEQFF
>.|.|TRBJ2-2|TRBV11-2
TGTGCCAGCAGCTCCCTGTCGGACACCGGGGAGCTGTTTTTT
CASSSLSDTGELFF
>.|TRBD1|TRBJ1-5|TRBV28
TGTGCCAGCACCACCCGGACAGGGGGCTATCAGCCCCAGCATTTT
CASTTRTGGYQPQHF
>once|.|TRBJ2-7|TRBV7-8
TGTGCCAGCGGCCCCGGAGGGGTTGCCTACGAGCAGTACTTC
CASGPGGVAYEQYF
>.|.|TRBJ2-7|TRBV30
TGTGCCTGGAGTGTACGAGGGGGAGAGCAGTACTTC
CAWSVRGGEQYF
>few|TRBD1|TRBJ1-5|TRBV20-1
TGCAGTGCTAAAGGGGGACAGGGGGTAACTCAGCCCCAGCATTTT
CSAKGGQGVTQPQHF
>.|TRBD2|TRBJ2-1|TRBV24-1
TGTGCCACCAGTGATAGGACTAGCGGGAGAAGAAATGAGCAGTTCTTC
CATSDRTSGRRNEQFF
>.|.|TRBJ2-7|TRBV28
TGTGCCAGCAGTTTAGACGGGGGTGTCTCTCCCTACGAGCAGTACTTC
CASSLDGGVSPYEQYF
>.|.|TRBJ2-2|TRBV5-1
TGCGCCAGCAGCCCAGGGGGGTATAGGGAGCTGTTTTTT
CASSPGGYRELFF
>few|.|TRBJ2-3|TRBV7-3
TGTGCCAGCAGCGCCCTAGCCAGCCGCACAGATACGCAGTATTTT
CASSALASRTDTQYF
>.|.|TRBJ1-1|TRBV11-2
TGTGCCAGCAGCTCGGACAGCATGAACACTGAAGCTTTCTTT
CASSSDSMNTEAFF
>once|TRBD1|TRBJ2-5|TRBV20-1
TGCAGTGCGCGCTCGATTGGGGGACAGGCTTGGGGAGAGACCCAGTACTTC
CSARSIGGQAWGETQYF
>.|TRBD2|TRBJ2-3|TRBV20-1
TGCAGTGCTCCCACGGGGGGTAACACAGATACGCAGTATTTT
CSAPTGGNTDTQYF